These 32 T cell receptor beta chains were all obtained from the same sample, sequenced in a study of identical twins. From the 5' RACE reads, TCRdb called clonotypes with MiXCR, one entry per CDR3 protein. Of around 690,000 distinct CDR3 sequences listed, over 20% are singletons. The same sample was also used in a study of T cells expressing NK-cell markers.

The sample was PBMCs. The receptors come from a woman aged 18-35 years in good health.

This clonotype was detected only a few times. The chain has TRBV7-2 and TRBJ2-1; D uncertain. Germline V gene sequence: CDR1 SGHTA, CDR2 FQGNSA. V lost 1 base and J lost 5, with 9 bases in between. There are 14 residues in the CDR3. The CDR3 nucleotides are TGTGCCAGCAGCTTAGACGTGACGAACAATGAGCAGTTCTTC. Amino acids: CASSLDVTNNEQFF.

In DNA form, the CDR3 reads TGTGCCAGCAGCTTACCCGGGACTAGCGGGAGTAGGACCGGGGAGCTGTTTTTT. Amino acids: CASSLPGTSGSRTGELFF. J is TRBJ2-2 and V is TRBV11-1, with 14 bases aligning to TRBD2. This CDR3 comprises 18 residues. The germline V gene has CDR1 SGHAT and CDR2 FQDESV (reference sequence). Trimming cost V 2 bases and J 5 bases; bases outside gene matches: 7.

The rearrangement uses TRBV5-1 and TRBJ2-7; weak D call: TRBD2 (6 bases). CDR1 and CDR2 (germline): SGHRS, YFSETQ. The ends were cut back, 4 bases at V and 6 bases at J, with 20 bases in the middle. The CDR3 totals 15 residues. CDR3 sequence (DNA): TGCGCCAGCAGCCCGGACGGACTCGGGACTGGCGAGCAGTACTTC. This codes for CASSPDGLGTGEQYF.

In its sample, this clonotype was seen many times. The rearrangement links TRBV7-9 to TRBJ2-5, with D uncertain. Germline V CDR1 and CDR2: SEHNR, FQNEAQ (reference sequence). There are 14 residues in the CDR3. The ends were cut back, 3 bases at V and 5 bases at J, with 13 bases in the middle. The CDR3 region is CASSLGGLGETQYF. The CDR3 DNA follows: TGTGCCAGCAGCTTGGGCGGCCTAGGGGAGACCCAGTACTTC.

This clonotype has only a few counts. The V call is TRBV4-3, the J call TRBJ2-2; TRBD2 aligns across 9 bases. Germline assignment: CDR1 LGHNA and CDR2 YSLEER. The CDR3 extends over 16 amino acids. The trim removed 1 base at V and 10 bases at J, leaving 10 bases unmatched. In nucleotides, the CDR3 is TGCGCCAGCAGCCAAGGGATCGGCGGGAGGGCCGTGGAGCTGTTTTTT. Amino acid sequence: CASSQGIGGRAVELFF.

V gene TRBV15 combines with J gene TRBJ2-3; 8 nucleotides match TRBD2. The CDR3 covers 19 residues. The V segment lost 2 bases and the J segment 1 base; nucleotides outside the gene matches: 14. The germline V gene encodes CDR1 LNHNV and CDR2 YYDKDF (reference sequence). The CDR3: CATSRLPGVAGSRTDTQYF. In nucleotides, the CDR3 is TGTGCCACCAGCAGACTTCCTGGGGTAGCGGGGAGTCGCACAGATACGCAGTATTTT.

Only a few counts were recorded for this clonotype. This sequence joins TRBV15 and TRBJ2-2, with a tentative D call TRBD1 (6 bases). CDR1 is LNHNV, CDR2 YYDKDF, per germline (reference sequence). V lost 0 bases and J lost 6, with 17 bases in between. The CDR3 consists of 17 residues. The CDR3 nucleotides are TGTGCCACCAGCAGAGACGACCCAGGGGAATATCCCGGGGAGCTGTTTTTT. As protein: CATSRDDPGEYPGELFF.

This clonotype was seen only once. This chain links TRBV6-2 or TRBV6-3 with TRBJ1-1; no reliable D call. Germline CDR1 MNHEY, CDR2 SVGEGT. V lost 6 bases, J lost 1 base, and 9 bases lay in between. This CDR3 has 13 residues. This CDR3 reads CASSRYKNTEAFF. The DNA for the CDR3 is TGTGCCAGCAGCCGTTACAAGAACACTGAAGCTTTCTTT.

This sequence joins TRBV10-3 and TRBJ2-7, with D possibly matching TRBD1 (5 bases). Deletions cut 3 bases from V and 7 bases from J, with 10 bases between. Per germline, CDR1 ENHRY and CDR2 SYGVKD. This CDR3 has 12 amino acids. Here the CDR3 reads CAISDGAWEQYF. DNA for the CDR3: TGTGCCATCAGTGATGGGGCGTGGGAGCAGTACTTC.

This sequence joins TRBV20-1 and TRBJ2-7; the match to TRBD2 covers 7 bases. Looked up from germline, CDR1 is DFQATT and CDR2 is SNEGSKA (reference sequence). J gave up 2 bases and V 0 bases, and 4 bases lay outside the gene matches. CDR3 size: 14 residues. CDR3 protein: CSARERAGPYEQYF. CDR3 DNA sequence: TGCAGTGCTAGAGAACGAGCGGGGCCCTACGAGCAGTACTTC.

The chain recombines TRBV7-7 with TRBJ2-1; TRBD2 aligns across 16 bases. Germline V gives CDR1 SSHAT, CDR2 FNYEAQ (reference sequence). J was trimmed by 4 bases and V by 5 bases; bases with no gene match: 8. This CDR3 is built from 18 residues. DNA of the CDR3: TGTGCCAGCAGCCCGGGACTAGCGGGAGGGCCACATTACAATGAGCAGTTCTTC. As protein: CASSPGLAGGPHYNEQFF. Supplemented by reference TRBV7-7 and TRBJ2-1, the full variable domain reads GAGVSQSPRYKVTKRGQDVTLRCDPISSHATLYWYQQALGQGPEFLTYFNYEAQPDKSGLPSDRFSAERPEGSISTLTIQRTEQRDSAMYRCASSPGLAGGPHYNEQFFGPGTRLTVL.

J is TRBJ2-3 and V is TRBV2; TRBD2 aligns across 13 bases. Germline V gene lookup returns CDR1 SNHLY and CDR2 FYNNEI. This CDR3 region has 18 residues. V gave up 0 bases and J gave up 8 bases; unmatched junction bases: 11. The DNA for the CDR3 is TGTGCCAGCAGTGAAGCGGTGGGACTAGCGGGGTCCCCCGGTACGCAGTATTTT. Its translation: CASSEAVGLAGSPGTQYF.

The rearrangement joins TRBV9 to TRBJ2-5; D may be TRBD1 or TRBD2 (6 bases each). V lost 3 bases to trimming and J lost 2 bases, with 11 bases between them. From germline, CDR1 is SGDLS and CDR2 YYNGEE. The CDR3 spans 14 residues. The CDR3 reads CASSGGAPQETQYF. The CDR3 region has the DNA TGTGCCAGCAGCGGGGGGGCCCCTCAAGAGACCCAGTACTTC.

This clonotype came up a few times. The chain is built from TRBV12-3 or TRBV12-4 and TRBJ2-2, with TRBD2 matching 11 bases. The CDR3 runs to 17 residues. Unmatched junction bases numbered 10, after V lost 6 bases and J lost 4 bases. The CDR3 bases are TGTGCCAGCAGGCCTTTAGCGGGGGGGCCCCGCACCGGGGAGCTGTTTTTT. Translation: CASRPLAGGPRTGELFF.

The gene calls are TRBV20-1 and TRBJ2-2; D is uncertain. Germline values: CDR1 DFQATT, CDR2 SNEGSKA (reference sequence). CDR3 length equals 14 residues. The V end lost 4 bases, the J end lost 0 bases, and 9 bases lay between the germline ends. The chain's CDR3 is CSATTLANTGELFF. CDR3 in DNA: TGCAGTGCTACTACTTTAGCGAACACCGGGGAGCTGTTTTTT.

The chain uses TRBV2 and TRBJ2-5; possibly TRBD1 for D (5 bases). Germline values: CDR1 SNHLY, CDR2 FYNNEI. This CDR3 comprises 14 residues. The V end was cut by 8 bases, the J end by 0 bases, with 13 bases between. This CDR3 reads CASGPLTDQETQYF. As DNA, the CDR3 is TGTGCCAGCGGTCCATTGACAGACCAAGAGACCCAGTACTTC.

There are a few counts of this clonotype. This sequence joins TRBV7-2 and TRBJ2-1; a weak D match, TRBD2 (6 bases). This CDR3 has 17 residues. Trimming left V 5 bases short and J 7 bases short, with 24 bases between. Per germline, CDR1 SGHTA and CDR2 FQGNSA. CDR3 bases: TGTGCCAGCAGCGGTACCCGACTAGGGGATCGAAGGAATGAGCAGTTCTTC. Its translation: CASSGTRLGDRRNEQFF.

In its sample, this clonotype was seen a few times. This chain joins TRBV7-2 and TRBJ2-4; 7 nucleotides align to TRBD2. After removal of 5 bases from V and 7 bases from J, the junction contained 11 bases not matched to a gene. Germline V gene lookup returns CDR1 SGHTA and CDR2 FQGNSA. The CDR3 contains 15 residues. The CDR3: CASSRLASGRNIQYF. The CDR3, as DNA: TGTGCCAGCAGCCGACTGGCTAGCGGACGGAACATTCAGTACTTC. Full variable domain (outside the CDR3, taken from reference TRBV7-2 and TRBJ2-4): GAGVSQSPSNKVTEKGKDVELRCDPISGHTALYWYRQSLGQGLEFLIYFQGNSAPDKSGLPSDRFSAERTGGSVSTLTIQRTQQEDSAVYLCASSRLASGRNIQYFGAGTRLSVL.

V gene TRBV5-1 combines with J gene TRBJ2-7; no firm D call. The CDR3 totals 14 residues. V dropped 0 bases and J dropped 4 bases, with 11 bases sitting between them. Germline CDR1 SGHRS, CDR2 YFSETQ. The DNA of the CDR3 is TGCGCCAGCAGCTTGGTAGCTCCCCCATACGAGCAGTACTTC. Its translation is CASSLVAPPYEQYF.

J is TRBJ2-1 and V is TRBV5-4; no reliable D call. This CDR3 has 12 residues. Looked up from germline, CDR1 is SGHNT and CDR2 is YYREEE (reference sequence). The V end lost 0 bases, the J end lost 13 bases, and 11 bases lay between the germline ends. CDR3 sequence reads: CASSLVSAVQFF. CDR3 DNA sequence: TGTGCCAGCAGCTTGGTTTCGGCAGTACAGTTCTTC.

The chain joins TRBV5-1 to TRBJ2-2; D unresolved. The V gene's germline CDR1 is SGHRS and CDR2 YFSETQ. The CDR3 covers 12 residues. With 1 base removed from V and 8 bases from J, the gap between germline ends came to 6 bases. The CDR3 DNA reads as TGCGCCAGCAGCTTGAACGGTGGGGAGCTGTTTTTT. Its translation: CASSLNGGELFF.

This clonotype has only a few counts. The rearrangement uses TRBV29-1 and TRBJ2-1; 9 bases are shared with TRBD2. The junction had 8 bases not matched to a gene; V was cut back by 3 bases and J by 8 bases. The CDR3 has 14 residues. The germline V gene has CDR1 SQVTM and CDR2 ANQGSEA. CDR3 sequence: CSVDRGGGAHEQFF. Written as DNA, the CDR3 is TGCAGCGTTGATCGAGGCGGGGGGGCGCATGAGCAGTTCTTC.

This clonotype was seen only a few times. The chain couples TRBV12-3 or TRBV12-4 to TRBJ2-7; tentative D call: TRBD2 (6 bases). This CDR3 contains 15 residues. Trimming left V 6 bases short and J 6 bases short, with 21 bases between. CDR3 sequence (DNA): TGTGCCAGCAGCGATACGACTAGTCCGGCTTCCGAGCAGTACTTC. Protein: CASSDTTSPASEQYF.

This clonotype turned up a few times. This chain connects TRBV7-2 to TRBJ1-5; TRBD1 matches at 10 bases. V shed 1 base, J shed 8 bases, and the junction held 5 bases outside the gene matches. CDR1 and CDR2 (germline): SGHTA, FQGNSA. The CDR3 is made up of 15 amino acids. The CDR3 DNA is TGTGCCAGCAGCTTAGGTTGGGGACAGGGGAAGCCCCAGCATTTT. Translated, it gives CASSLGWGQGKPQHF. The full variable domain, its missing parts supplied by reference TRBV7-2 and TRBJ1-5, is GAGVSQSPSNKVTEKGKDVELRCDPISGHTALYWYRQSLGQGLEFLIYFQGNSAPDKSGLPSDRFSAERTGGSVSTLTIQRTQQEDSAVYLCASSLGWGQGKPQHFGDGTRLSIL.

The V and J genes are TRBV20-1 and TRBJ2-2; D uncertain. The V end was cut by 1 base, the J end by 2 bases, with 8 bases between. Germline-derived CDR1 and CDR2 are DFQATT and SNEGSKA (reference sequence). This CDR3 has 14 amino acids. The CDR3 DNA follows: TGCAGTGCTAGAGCAACCGGAAACACCGGGGAGCTGTTTTTT. Translating gives CSARATGNTGELFF.

This clonotype was seen a few times. The rearrangement links TRBV28 to TRBJ2-3; D ambiguous. Trimming took off 1 base at V and 4 bases at J, with 6 bases between the two ends. The CDR3 covers 13 residues. The germline CDR1 and CDR2 sequences are MDHEN and SYDVKM. CDR3 coding DNA: TGTGCCAGCAGTTTATTTCGGGCAGATACGCAGTATTTT. Translating gives CASSLFRADTQYF.

The V gene is TRBV6-4, the J gene TRBJ2-1; TRBD2 matches at 7 bases. The CDR3 runs 13 residues. Germline values: CDR1 MRHNA, CDR2 SNTAGT. V was clipped by 4 bases and J by 10 bases; unmatched bases: 7. The CDR3 DNA follows: TGTGCCAGCAGTGTCTATCTGGGGGGGGAGCAGTTCTTC. It yields the protein CASSVYLGGEQFF.

The gene calls are TRBV2 and TRBJ2-1; D might be TRBD2 (5 bases). Trimming pared 7 bases from V and 6 bases from J, leaving 10 bases between. There are 12 residues in the CDR3. CDR1 is SNHLY and CDR2 is FYNNEI in the germline V gene. CDR3 nucleotides: TGTGCCAGCATGCGTAGCGTCAATGAGCAGTTCTTC. It translates to CASMRSVNEQFF.

This clonotype was seen only a few times. The chain recombines TRBV20-1 with TRBJ1-1, with a weak D call TRBD1 (5 bases). This CDR3 region has 14 residues. The germline gives CDR1 DFQATT, CDR2 SNEGSKA (reference sequence). Deletions cut 1 base from V and 0 bases from J, with 9 bases between. CDR3 protein: CSARVRGMNTEAFF. The CDR3 DNA follows: TGCAGTGCTAGAGTTCGGGGGATGAACACTGAAGCTTTCTTT.

This chain links TRBV7-9 with TRBJ2-1; 8 positions match TRBD1. CDR1 is SEHNR, CDR2 FQNEAQ, per germline (reference sequence). The J segment lost 0 bases and the V segment lost 3 bases, leaving 7 bases of the junction unmatched. The CDR3 covers 17 residues. CDR3 nucleotide sequence: TGTGCCAGCAGCTTCCGACAGGGGCTGAGCTCCTACAATGAGCAGTTCTTC. It is translated as CASSFRQGLSSYNEQFF.

The chain recombines TRBV4-3 with TRBJ2-5; perhaps TRBD2 as D (6 bases). This CDR3 region has 15 residues. Germline lookup yields CDR1 LGHNA and CDR2 YSLEER. V was shortened by 1 base and J by 2 bases, with 11 bases between the two germline ends. The CDR3 bases are TGCGCCAGCAGCCAAGCTAGGACTACGCAAGAGACCCAGTACTTC. Translation: CASSQARTTQETQYF.

This clonotype was detected a few times. The rearrangement links TRBV7-2 to TRBJ2-1; the D is unclear. CDR1 is SGHTA, CDR2 FQGNSA, per germline. V dropped 8 bases and J dropped 9 bases, with 20 bases sitting between them. The CDR3 covers 14 residues. CDR3 loop: CASAVPVRLREQFF. For the CDR3, the DNA is TGTGCCAGCGCCGTACCAGTTCGGTTGCGTGAGCAGTTCTTC.